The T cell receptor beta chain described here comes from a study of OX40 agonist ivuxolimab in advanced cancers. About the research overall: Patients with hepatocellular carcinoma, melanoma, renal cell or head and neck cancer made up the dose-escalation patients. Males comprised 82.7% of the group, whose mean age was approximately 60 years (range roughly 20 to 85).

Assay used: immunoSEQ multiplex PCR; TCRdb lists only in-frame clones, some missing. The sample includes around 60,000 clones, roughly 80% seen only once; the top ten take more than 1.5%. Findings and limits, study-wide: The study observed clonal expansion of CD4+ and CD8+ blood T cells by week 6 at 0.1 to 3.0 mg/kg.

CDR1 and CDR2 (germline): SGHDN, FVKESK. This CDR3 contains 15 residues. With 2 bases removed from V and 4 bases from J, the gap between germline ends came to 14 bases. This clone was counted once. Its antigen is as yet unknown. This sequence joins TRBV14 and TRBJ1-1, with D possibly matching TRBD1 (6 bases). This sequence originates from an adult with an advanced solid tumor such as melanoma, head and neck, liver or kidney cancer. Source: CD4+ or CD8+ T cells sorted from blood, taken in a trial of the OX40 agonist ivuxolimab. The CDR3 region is CASSQSQGFGTEAFF. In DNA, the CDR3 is TGTGCCAGCAGCCAAAGTCAGGGGTTCGGCACTGAAGCTTTCTTT.